The rows below give T cell receptor beta chains drawn from one sample of a study of CD8+ T cells in alopecia areata. Profiled with immunoSEQ multiplex PCR; TCRdb holds only in-frame clones, not every one. The sample comprises 75,000 to 100,000 clones, 70% to 85% of which are singletons, and 17% rests with the top ten. Specimen: CD8+ T cells sorted from blood, collected around week 44, from a patient treated with tofacitinib. All receptors derive from a human donor with alopecia areata. Each CDR3 is given with its conserved first and last residue. Fields, in order: CDR3 protein, CDR3 DNA, D gene, clone size, V gene, J gene. The D gene is left open where the match is weak. Only part of the rows carry a size: once, few, many, or a class if the clone is expanded.

cdr3_aa: CASSQDSGYPEAFF; cdr3_nt: TGCGCCAGCAGCCAAGATTCAGGGTACCCTGAAGCTTTCTTT; d_call: -; clone_size: -; v_call: TRBV4-3; j_call: TRBJ1-1
cdr3_aa: CASSYKTAEAFF; cdr3_nt: TGTGCCAGCAGCTATAAGACAGCTGAAGCTTTCTTT; d_call: -; clone_size: -; v_call: TRBV5-6; j_call: TRBJ1-1
cdr3_aa: CSVGNQNEKLFF; cdr3_nt: TGCAGCGTTGGTAACCAGAATGAAAAACTGTTTTTT; d_call: -; clone_size: -; v_call: TRBV29-1; j_call: TRBJ1-4
cdr3_aa: CSVGGGLGTGELFF; cdr3_nt: TGCAGCGTTGGTGGGGGCCTAGGCACCGGGGAGCTGTTTTTT; d_call: -; clone_size: -; v_call: TRBV29-1; j_call: TRBJ2-2
cdr3_aa: CASSVQGSNSPLHF; cdr3_nt: TGTGCCAGCAGCGTACAGGGCTCGAATTCACCCCTCCACTTT; d_call: -; clone_size: -; v_call: TRBV9; j_call: TRBJ1-6
cdr3_aa: CASSQVDRDRHFF; cdr3_nt: TGCGCCAGCAGCCAAGTTGACCGGGACAGACACTTCTTC; d_call: TRBD1; clone_size: -; v_call: TRBV4-1; j_call: TRBJ2-1
cdr3_aa: CSVEGGMNTEAFF; cdr3_nt: TGCAGCGTTGAGGGGGGCATGAACACTGAAGCTTTCTTT; d_call: -; clone_size: once; v_call: TRBV29-1; j_call: TRBJ1-1
cdr3_aa: CASSDRAGAEAFF; cdr3_nt: TGTGCCAGCAGCGACAGGGCTGGCGCTGAAGCTTTCTTT; d_call: TRBD1; clone_size: -; v_call: TRBV13; j_call: TRBJ1-1
cdr3_aa: CASGSDSGQETQYF; cdr3_nt: TGCGCCAGCGGCTCGGACAGCGGACAAGAGACCCAGTACTTC; d_call: -; clone_size: -; v_call: TRBV5-1; j_call: TRBJ2-5
cdr3_aa: CASSQEVGGRANEQYF; cdr3_nt: TGCGCCAGCAGCCAAGAGGTCGGGGGCAGGGCGAACGAGCAGTACTTC; d_call: -; clone_size: -; v_call: TRBV4-3; j_call: TRBJ2-7
cdr3_aa: CASSSGLNNEQFF; cdr3_nt: TGTGCCAGCAGCTCTGGACTCAACAATGAGCAGTTCTTC; d_call: -; clone_size: -; v_call: TRBV14; j_call: TRBJ2-1
cdr3_aa: CASRGTNMLGELFF; cdr3_nt: TGTGCCAGCAGGGGGACAAATATGCTCGGGGAGCTGTTTTTT; d_call: -; clone_size: -; v_call: TRBV11-2; j_call: TRBJ2-2